The clone carrying this TCR beta chain occurred once. Its antigen remains unidentified. The PCR made use of 60 Vbeta and 13 Jbeta primers. Sequencing was performed with immunoSEQ multiplex PCR; in TCRdb, only in-frame clones are kept and a portion is missing. The sample holds about 130,000 clones; approximately 62% are singletons and the top ten take 1.6%. The data were obtained in a study of cytomegalovirus exposure and HLA in healthy donors. Overall study context: Researchers found that roughly 81% of 398 genotyped donors fell within the Caucasian-associated ancestry cluster.

Study-level findings and limits: A few chains linked to CMV were shown in vitro to be specific for CMV antigens. Previously analyzed data showed that most TCR beta V segments were productive at a frequency of about 87% or about 30%. The study put 150 or so TCR beta chains on its list as cytomegalovirus-associated.

The sample comprised PBMCs. The TCR sequence derives from a human donor in good health.

CDR3 bases: TGTGCCAGCAGCCCTAATAACTACGAGCAGTACTTC. This sequence encodes CASSPNNYEQYF. This chain uses TRBV11-2 with TRBJ2-7; D remains unclear. Germline assignment: CDR1 SGHAT and CDR2 FQNNGV. The germline V and J ends were trimmed by 5 bases and 3 bases, with 8 bases remaining between them. The CDR3 consists of 12 residues.